Given below is one T cell receptor (beta chain) in context. As yet, its antigen is unknown. The data belong to a study of monozygotic twins with inflammatory bowel disease. Study findings and constraints: Results did not support any single strong IBD-associated signal or clonotype. Among the T cells, different subtypes could not be distinguished.

CDR3 length equals 12 residues. CDR1 LGHNA and CDR2 YSLEER come from the germline V gene. Generation of cDNA took place in eight separate reactions per sample. From its re-call of the 5' RACE reads, TCRdb lists each CDR3 protein once, without DNA. The specimen's table records around 400,000 distinct CDR3 sequences. This clonotype was sampled from a human donor with ulcerative colitis or Crohn's disease, or a healthy co-twin of an affected twin (not recorded which). Sequences were obtained from blood. J is TRBJ1-2 and V is TRBV4-3; TCRdb lists TRBD1, though no DNA is available to test this call. CDR3 sequence: CASSLGRQSYTF.